This T cell receptor beta chain was sequenced in a study of cytomegalovirus exposure and HLA in healthy donors. Study outcomes and limitations: One later analysis reportedly identified an Asian-associated ancestry cluster that showed fewer N-insertions than the roughly 700-donor mean. In an earlier analysis, productive rearrangement rates for most beta V segments clustered near 87% or 30%. Relative to equally common others, HLA-associated TCR beta chains showed greater clonal expansion in a later analysis.

With respect to this clone: Antigen: not known.

A multiplex PCR was run with 60 Vbeta primers and 13 Jbeta primers. Original data processing: The authors later counted roughly 76 million unique TCR beta chains, approximately 12 million of them shared. Assay used: immunoSEQ multiplex PCR; TCRdb lists only in-frame clones, some missing. V and J calls and clone size come straight from that table; D and trimming were deduced from the DNA. Of approximately 80,000 clones listed, 55% to 85% are singletons. CDR3 size: 14 residues. With 2 bases clipped from V and 7 bases from J, the junction kept 2 bases outside the gene matches. Germline V gene data show CDR1 as MNHEY and CDR2 as SVGAGI.

V is TRBV6-5 and J is TRBJ2-2, with TRBD1 identical over 9 bases. The sequenced material came from PBMCs. The clonotype comes from a woman aged 40 to 50 in good health and CMV-seropositive. The CDR3: CASSYGDRDGELFF. The CDR3 coding sequence is TGTGCCAGCAGTTACGGGGACAGGGACGGGGAGCTGTTTTTT.